This entry is about one T cell receptor (beta chain). The data were obtained in a study of T cell changes during pregnancy in multiple sclerosis. Clones were read by immunoSEQ multiplex PCR, and TCRdb kept only the in-frame ones, dropping some. This sample has approximately 110,000 clones, with approximately 89% found just once. The germline V gene encodes CDR1 SGHTA and CDR2 FQGNSA. V shed 6 bases and J 9 bases; nucleotides not matched to a gene: 8. The CDR3 extends over 13 amino acids. This sequence originates from a female donor with multiple sclerosis, enrolled in a pregnancy study. This chain uses TRBV7-2 with TRBJ2-1; 7 bases are shared with TRBD2. Specimen: peripheral blood, collected after pregnancy. The CDR3 here is CASSYTSASEQFF. The CDR3 bases are TGTGCCAGCAGTTATACTAGCGCTAGTGAGCAGTTCTTC.